This entry is about one T cell receptor (beta chain). The data originate from a study of blood T cell repertoires in COVID-19. Study background: The United States, Italy and Spain supplied acute and convalescent COVID-19 samples. Nucleic acid was either cDNA or gDNA, and it came from T cells, B-cell-depleted T cells, or PBMCs.

How the authors handled the data: Estimates of nucleated cell counts were drawn from the amplification of reference gene primers. Repertoires were generated with immunoSEQ multiplex PCR, while TCRdb's copy carries only in-frame clones and drops some. V and J calls and clone size are copied from that table; D and trimming were computed from the DNA. The sample lists around 300,000 clones, over 75% occurring once. V was pared by 3 bases and J by 2 bases, with 10 bases of the junction left unmatched. Germline assignment: CDR1 SGHTA and CDR2 FQGNSA. The CDR3 consists of 17 residues. The sample comprised peripheral blood. The origin of this receptor is a human donor in a cohort sampled during active COVID-19. The chain recombines TRBV7-2 with TRBJ2-5; 9 bases are a match to TRBD2. The CDR3 DNA sequence: TGTGCCAGCAGCTTGTCATTCGCGGGAGGGCCTCAAGAGACCCAGTACTTC. Protein sequence: CASSLSFAGGPQETQYF.